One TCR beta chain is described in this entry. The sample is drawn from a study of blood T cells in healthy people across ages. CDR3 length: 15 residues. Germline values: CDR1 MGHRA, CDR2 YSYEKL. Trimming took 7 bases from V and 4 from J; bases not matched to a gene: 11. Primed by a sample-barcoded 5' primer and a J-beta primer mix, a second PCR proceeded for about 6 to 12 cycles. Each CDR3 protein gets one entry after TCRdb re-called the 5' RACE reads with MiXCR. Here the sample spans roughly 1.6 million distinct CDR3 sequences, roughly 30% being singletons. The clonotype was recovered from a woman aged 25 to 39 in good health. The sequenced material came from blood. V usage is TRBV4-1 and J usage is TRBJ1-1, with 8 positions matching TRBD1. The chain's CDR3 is CASKAGGEFSTEAFF. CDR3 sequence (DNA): TGCGCCAGCAAGGCAGGGGGCGAATTTTCCACTGAAGCTTTCTTT.